Given below is one TCR beta chain in context. What it binds is not known. The sample originates from a study of radiotherapy plus CTLA-4 blockade in lung cancer. Findings and limits, study-wide: Blood saw expansion of tumor-derived TCR clones after radiotherapy plus ipilimumab.

Libraries were prepared by immunoSEQ multiplex PCR; TCRdb keeps only in-frame clonotypes and omits some of them. Here the sample spans 95,000 to 150,000 clones, just under 90% being singletons. CDR1 is MNHEY, CDR2 SVGAGI, per germline. V gave up 8 bases and J gave up 13 bases, with 26 bases separating them. This CDR3 is 14 amino acids long. Material: peripheral blood, obtained from a patient treated with radiotherapy plus ipilimumab. This sequence was found in a human donor with non-small cell lung cancer that progressed on radiotherapy plus ipilimumab. This rearrangement joins TRBV6-5 to TRBJ1-1; D perhaps matches TRBD1 (5 bases). CDR3 in DNA: TGTGCCAGCCGAACTAGGGGACGCCCGGGGATGGGTTTCTTT. Encoded protein: CASRTRGRPGMGFF.